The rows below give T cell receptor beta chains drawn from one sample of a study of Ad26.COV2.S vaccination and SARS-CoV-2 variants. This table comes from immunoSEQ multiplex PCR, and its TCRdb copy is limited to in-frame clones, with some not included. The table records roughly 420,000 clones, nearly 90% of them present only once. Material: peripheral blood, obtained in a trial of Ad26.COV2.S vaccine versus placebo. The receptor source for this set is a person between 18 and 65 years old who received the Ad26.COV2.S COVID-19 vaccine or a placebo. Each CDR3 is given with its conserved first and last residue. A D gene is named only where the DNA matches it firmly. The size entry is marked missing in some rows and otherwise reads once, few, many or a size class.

CDR3 DNA: TGTGCCAGCAGTCCCGGCCCGGGGGGTCGATCTAATGAAAAACTGTTTTTT; CDR3 protein: CASSPGPGGRSNEKLFF; J gene: TRBJ1-4; V gene: TRBV9; clone size: NA; D gene: NA
CDR3 DNA: TGTGCCAGCAGTTTGCGGGGTGAATGGACTGAAGCTTTCTTT; CDR3 protein: CASSLRGEWTEAFF; J gene: TRBJ1-1; V gene: TRBV6-2/TRBV6-3; clone size: NA; D gene: NA
CDR3 DNA: TGTGCCAGCCGTCCAGGGGGCGCCGACACCGGGGAGCTGTTTTTT; CDR3 protein: CASRPGGADTGELFF; J gene: TRBJ2-2; V gene: TRBV6-6; clone size: NA; D gene: TRBD1
CDR3 DNA: TGTGCCAGCAGCTTAGGAGTCCGGAGTGGCCCGGGCGATACGCAGTATTTT; CDR3 protein: CASSLGVRSGPGDTQYF; J gene: TRBJ2-3; V gene: TRBV11-2; clone size: NA; D gene: NA
CDR3 DNA: TGTGCCAGCAGCCAAACCCTTACAGACAGGGGGCATGGTAACACTGAAGCTTTCTTT; CDR3 protein: CASSQTLTDRGHGNTEAFF; J gene: TRBJ1-1; V gene: TRBV3-1/TRBV3-2; clone size: NA; D gene: TRBD1
CDR3 DNA: TGTGCCTGGAGCCCGGGGGGGTTACGGCAGTTCTTC; CDR3 protein: CAWSPGGLRQFF; J gene: TRBJ2-1; V gene: TRBV30; clone size: NA; D gene: TRBD2
CDR3 DNA: TGTGCCAGCAGGACACCGAACACCGGGGAGCTGTTTTTT; CDR3 protein: CASRTPNTGELFF; J gene: TRBJ2-2; V gene: TRBV27; clone size: NA; D gene: NA
CDR3 DNA: TGTGCCAGCCGACACCGGGACACAGGCTCCTACGAGCAGTACTTC; CDR3 protein: CASRHRDTGSYEQYF; J gene: TRBJ2-7; V gene: TRBV6-6; clone size: NA; D gene: NA
CDR3 DNA: TGTGCCAGTAGTATAGCTTCGGGGCCGGGGGAAAAACTGTTTTTT; CDR3 protein: CASSIASGPGEKLFF; J gene: TRBJ1-4; V gene: TRBV19; clone size: NA; D gene: NA
CDR3 DNA: TGTGCCAGCAGGAGGGCGGATTCAATTCATTCACCCCTCCACTTT; CDR3 protein: CASRRADSIHSPLHF; J gene: TRBJ1-6; V gene: TRBV21-1; clone size: NA; D gene: NA
CDR3 DNA: TGTGCCAGCATTACTAGGGGGTCCACAGATACGCAGTATTTT; CDR3 protein: CASITRGSTDTQYF; J gene: TRBJ2-3; V gene: TRBV11-3; clone size: few; D gene: NA